Included here is one TCR beta chain sequence, with context. Its specificity is not known. This sample is drawn from a study of PD-1 blockade in classical Hodgkin lymphoma. Across the study: Nivolumab dosed at 3 mg/kg went to patients intravenously every 2 weeks. The study, taken as a whole, reports: There remain no defined causes for the repertoire differences, which possibly reflect disease activity or prior therapy.

Germline V gene lookup returns CDR1 SGHVS and CDR2 FNYEAQ. Losses at the gene ends were 5 bases for V and 5 bases for J; bases not matched to a gene: 7. The CDR3 is 15 amino acids. Time point noted: cycle 4 day 1 (C4D1), after 6 weeks of nivolumab. Every single patient, without exception, relapsed after autologous stem cell transplantation, and brentuximab vedotin exposure varied. Researchers used magnetic negative selection to pull out pure CD4+ T cells from thawed PBMCs. Some clones are missing from TCRdb's copy, which holds only in-frame ones; the method was immunoSEQ multiplex PCR. The table has thousands of clones, approximately 80% seen once.

This chain joins TRBV7-6 and TRBJ2-5; 11 bases are a match to TRBD1. This sample comprised CD4+ T cells from blood, obtained before the fourth cycle of nivolumab. This clonotype was obtained from a human donor with classical Hodgkin lymphoma. The CDR3 reads CASSPDRGRLETQYF. The CDR3 DNA follows: TGTGCCAGCAGCCCGGACAGGGGGCGCTTGGAGACCCAGTACTTC.